The T cell receptor beta chain described here comes from a study of blood T cell repertoires in COVID-19. Germline-derived CDR1 and CDR2 are SGHRS and YFSETQ. V lost 4 bases and J 4 bases, leaving 11 bases between the germline ends. The CDR3 consists of 14 residues. Some clones are missing from TCRdb's copy, which holds only in-frame ones; the method was immunoSEQ multiplex PCR. Seen here are approximately 65,000 clones, 90% observed once, and the top ten hold approximately 0.49%. This receptor was obtained from a man aged 45 to 65 with COVID-19, enrolled during active disease. The gene calls are TRBV5-1 and TRBJ1-4; D is possibly TRBD1 (6 bases). Sequenced material: peripheral blood. CDR3 bases: TGCGCCAGCAGCGCCGGACAGAATAATGAAAAACTGTTTTTT. Translated: CASSAGQNNEKLFF.